The clone carrying this T cell receptor beta chain was detected only a few times. The antigen is not known. The sample comes from a study of T-cell reconstitution after alpha-beta-depleted transplantation in children. The germline V and J ends were trimmed by 3 bases and 1 base, with 7 bases remaining between them. CDR1 LNHDA and CDR2 SQIVND come from the germline V gene (reference sequence). The CDR3 extends over 14 amino acids. Overall study results and limits: Surviving recipient cells, namely T cells and thymic progenitors, were the source of high day-60 TCRbeta diversity in some patients. At one year after transplant, newly produced T cells mostly accounted for T-cell counts and diversity.

Unique molecular identifiers were incorporated into the prepared TCRbeta library. TCRdb fed the PCR reads into MiXCR, producing one record per CDR3 protein. The sample lists around 450,000 distinct CDR3 sequences, more than 9% occurring once. The V and J genes are TRBV19 and TRBJ2-1; no clear D gene. This sample comprised PBMCs, obtained before TCRalphabeta/CD19-depleted stem cell transplant. The clonotype originates from a child aged 2 to 15 with inherited bone marrow failure, due to receive a stem cell transplant. The CDR3 reads CASSIQQSYNEQFF. DNA for the CDR3: TGTGCCAGTAGTATCCAGCAATCCTACAATGAGCAGTTCTTC.